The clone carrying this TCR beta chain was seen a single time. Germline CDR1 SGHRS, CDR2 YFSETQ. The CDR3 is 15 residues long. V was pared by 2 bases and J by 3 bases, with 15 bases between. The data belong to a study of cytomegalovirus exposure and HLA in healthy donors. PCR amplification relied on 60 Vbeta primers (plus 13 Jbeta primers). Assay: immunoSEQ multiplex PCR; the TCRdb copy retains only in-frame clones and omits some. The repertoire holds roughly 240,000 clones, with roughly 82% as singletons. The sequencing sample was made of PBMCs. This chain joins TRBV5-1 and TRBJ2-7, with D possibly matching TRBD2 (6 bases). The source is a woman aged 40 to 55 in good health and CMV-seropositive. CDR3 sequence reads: CASSLGGEWVYEQYF. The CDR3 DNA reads TGCGCCAGCAGCTTAGGCGGGGAGTGGGTCTACGAGCAGTACTTC.